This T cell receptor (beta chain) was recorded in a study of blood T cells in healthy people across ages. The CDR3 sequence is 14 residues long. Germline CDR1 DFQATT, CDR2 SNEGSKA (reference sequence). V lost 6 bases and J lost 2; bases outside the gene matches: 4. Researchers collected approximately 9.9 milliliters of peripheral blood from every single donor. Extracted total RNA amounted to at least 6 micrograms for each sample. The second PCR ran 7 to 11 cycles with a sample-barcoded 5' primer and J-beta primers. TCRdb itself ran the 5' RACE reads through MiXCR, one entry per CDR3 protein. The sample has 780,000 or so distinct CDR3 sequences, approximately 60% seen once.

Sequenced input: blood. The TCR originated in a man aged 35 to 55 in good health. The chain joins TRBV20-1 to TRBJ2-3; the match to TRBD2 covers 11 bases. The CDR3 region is CSAGSGRDTDTQYF. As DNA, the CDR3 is TGCAGTGCGGGTAGCGGGAGGGACACAGATACGCAGTATTTT.